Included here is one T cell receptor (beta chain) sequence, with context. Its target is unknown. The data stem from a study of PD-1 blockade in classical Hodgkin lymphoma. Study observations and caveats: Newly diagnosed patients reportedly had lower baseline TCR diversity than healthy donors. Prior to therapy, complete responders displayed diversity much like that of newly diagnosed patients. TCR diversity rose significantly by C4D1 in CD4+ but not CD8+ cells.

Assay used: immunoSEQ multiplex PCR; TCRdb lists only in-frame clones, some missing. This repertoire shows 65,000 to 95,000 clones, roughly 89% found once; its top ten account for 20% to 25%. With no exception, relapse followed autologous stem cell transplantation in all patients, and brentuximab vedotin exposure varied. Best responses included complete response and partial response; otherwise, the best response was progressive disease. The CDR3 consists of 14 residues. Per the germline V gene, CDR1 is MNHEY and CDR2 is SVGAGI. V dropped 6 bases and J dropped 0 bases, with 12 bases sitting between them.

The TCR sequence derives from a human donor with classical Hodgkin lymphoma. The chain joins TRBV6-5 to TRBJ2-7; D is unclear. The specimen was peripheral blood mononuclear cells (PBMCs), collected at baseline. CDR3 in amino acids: CASSPDGISYEQYF. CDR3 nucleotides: TGTGCCAGCAGCCCGGACGGAATCTCCTACGAGCAGTACTTC.